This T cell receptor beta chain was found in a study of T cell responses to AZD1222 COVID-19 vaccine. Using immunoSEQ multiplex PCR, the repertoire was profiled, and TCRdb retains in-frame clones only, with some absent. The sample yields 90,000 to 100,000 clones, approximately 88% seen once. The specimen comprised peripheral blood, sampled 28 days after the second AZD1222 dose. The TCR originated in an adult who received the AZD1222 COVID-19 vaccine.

CDR3 amino acids: CAGGRLSYEQYF. DNA of the CDR3: TGTGCCGGGGGCCGGTTATCATACGAGCAGTACTTC. The chain has TRBV30 and TRBJ2-7, with D maybe TRBD1 (6 bases). From germline, CDR1 is GTSNPN and CDR2 SVGIG (reference sequence). This CDR3 is built from 12 residues. With 8 bases removed from V and 4 bases from J, the gap between germline ends came to 15 bases.